This T cell receptor (beta chain) was documented in a study of T cells in Graves' hyperthyroidism and ophthalmopathy. With V trimmed by 6 bases and J by 3 bases, 4 bases remained unmatched. Germline V gene sequence: CDR1 MNHNS, CDR2 SASEGT. This CDR3 is 13 amino acids long. Amplification yielded TCR beta CDR3 regions, with RNA transcripts as the source. The primer set for the first-round RT-PCR of the TCR CDR3 was HTBI. In TCRdb, the multiplex PCR reads were re-called with MiXCR into one record per CDR3 protein. This table has under 450,000 distinct CDR3 sequences, about a sixth appearing once. This chain uses TRBV6-1 with TRBJ2-7; 8 bases agree with TRBD2. The sequenced sample consisted of blood. This TCR was sampled from a woman under 30 with Graves' hyperthyroidism. The CDR3 sequence is CASRGGRYYEQYF. In DNA, the CDR3 is TGTGCCAGCAGGGGCGGGAGGTACTACGAGCAGTACTTC.